This is a list of T cell receptor beta chains from one sample in a study of blood T cell repertoires in COVID-19. Measured with immunoSEQ multiplex PCR; TCRdb has only the in-frame clones, and not every one. The sample lists 200,000 to 250,000 clones; over 75% were seen once. Sequences were obtained from peripheral blood. All receptors derive from a man aged 45-65 years with acute or convalescent COVID-19. Each CDR3 is given with its conserved first and last residue. The D gene is left open where the match is weak. Size is stated for part of the rows, as once, few or many counts, or as a class when the clone is expanded.

-	TRBJ2-7	TRBV5-5	-	TGTGCCAGCAGCTTAGACAGCAACAACTACGAGCAGTACTTC	CASSLDSNNYEQYF
TRBD2	TRBJ2-1	TRBV4-1	-	TGCGCCAGCAGCCAAGCAAGAGCGGTAGCGGGTATTTCCTACAATGAGCAGTTCTTC	CASSQARAVAGISYNEQFF
-	TRBJ1-5	TRBV2	-	TGTGCCAGCAGAGATGGGCTCAATCAGCCCCAGCATTTT	CASRDGLNQPQHF
-	TRBJ1-2	TRBV14	-	TGTGCCAGCAGCCAAGATTGGGTGACAGTCGCCCCTCTCTATGGCTACACCTTC	CASSQDWVTVAPLYGYTF
-	TRBJ2-2	TRBV10-1	-	TGCGCCAGCAGCAGACGGGCAGGGGCTGCCGGGGAGCTGTTTTTT	CASSRRAGAAGELFF
TRBD1	TRBJ1-2	TRBV28	-	TGTGCCATCGGACAGGGCTCTTATGGCTACACCTTC	CAIGQGSYGYTF
-	TRBJ2-1	TRBV14	-	TGTGCCAGCAGCCAAGATCCAGGACTTAGCGGAGACAATGAGCAGTTCTTC	CASSQDPGLSGDNEQFF
-	TRBJ1-1	TRBV27	-	TGTGCCAGCAAGGGGGTGCGGTCCCGAACGGTTGAAGCTTTCTTT	CASKGVRSRTVEAFF
-	TRBJ2-3	TRBV19	-	TGTGCCAGTGGAGTCCTCCTAGGCACAGATACGCAGTATTTT	CASGVLLGTDTQYF
TRBD1	TRBJ1-2	TRBV6-5	-	TGTGCCAGCAGTTACTCCAGGGGGCGTCGCTACACCTTC	CASSYSRGRRYTF
-	TRBJ1-1	TRBV3-1/TRBV3-2	-	TGTGCCAGCAGCCAAGCTCGGAACACTGAAGCTTTCTTT	CASSQARNTEAFF
-	TRBJ2-2	TRBV9	few	TGTGCCAGCAGCGTAGGGGACTTTAACACCGGGGAGCTGTTTTTT	CASSVGDFNTGELFF
-	TRBJ1-2	TRBV2	few	TGTGCCAGCACCCTGCCGGACTATGGCTACACCTTC	CASTLPDYGYTF
-	TRBJ1-3	TRBV19	-	TGTGCCAGTATTCCGTCAGCAGGCTCTGGAAACACCATATATTTT	CASIPSAGSGNTIYF
TRBD1	TRBJ1-2	TRBV19	-	TGTGCCAGTAGTACCGGACAGGGGATGTACTATGGCTACACCTTC	CASSTGQGMYYGYTF
-	TRBJ1-4	TRBV18	-	TGTGCCAGCTCACCAGGACTGCTCCCCGGGGGTAATGAAAAACTGTTTTTT	CASSPGLLPGGNEKLFF
TRBD1	TRBJ2-7	TRBV5-1	-	TGCGCCAGCGGCCGGGACAGGGTTGGCGAGCAGTACTTC	CASGRDRVGEQYF
-	TRBJ1-4	TRBV11-2	-	TGTGCCAGCAGCCCTCTTGACAGAGCAACTAATGAAAAACTGTTTTTT	CASSPLDRATNEKLFF
TRBD1	TRBJ1-1	TRBV2	few	TGTGCCAGCAGACATAGGACAGGGCTAGCTGAAGCTTTCTTT	CASRHRTGLAEAFF
-	TRBJ1-6	TRBV3-1/TRBV3-2	-	TGTGCCAGCAGCTCCGCGGCGTTGCCCCTCCACTTT	CASSSAALPLHF
TRBD1	TRBJ1-2	TRBV6-5	-	TGTGCCAGCAGTACGGGACAGGACTATGGCTACACCTTC	CASSTGQDYGYTF
TRBD2	TRBJ2-1	TRBV6-5	-	TGTGCCAGCATTCGGGGGGGTTCCTACAATGAGCAGTTCTTC	CASIRGGSYNEQFF
-	TRBJ1-5	TRBV6-6	few	TGTGCCAGCAATACGGAGGACCAGCCCCAGCATTTT	CASNTEDQPQHF
-	TRBJ2-2	TRBV6-5	-	TGTGCCAGCAGTATGGCGGTCCCCGGGGAGCTGTTTTTT	CASSMAVPGELFF
-	TRBJ1-5	TRBV29-1	-	TGCAGCGTCACACAGGGTTATGCTAATCAGCCCCAGCATTTT	CSVTQGYANQPQHF